This TCR beta chain was sequenced in a study of T cell repertoires in cytomegalovirus infection (dated by TCRdb to 2018 to 2020). Background for the entire study: Donor HLA type was relevant to the analysis, because carriage of CMV infection together with the matching HLA type was indicated by public TCR beta signatures. Findings and caveats that apply to the study as a whole: The ex vivo response was dominated by HLA-C-restricted CMV-specific TCR beta clonotypes, and the single most frequent clonotype in two of eight donors was supplied by these HLA-C-restricted clonotypes. In both this cohort and an independent cohort of over 350 donors, the cumulative frequency of public TCR beta family members distinguished carriers of CMV infection plus the relevant HLA type.

Data came from an Illumina HiSeq 1500. The public sequencing data were trimmed at Q25 with fastp and processed into clonotypes with MiXCR by TCRdb, which kept only in-frame beta chains. Rows matching on CDR3 protein sequence are summarized as one entry with the most common DNA and genes. The sample table holds approximately 500,000 distinct CDR3 sequences, of which about 15% were seen once. The ten largest account for 24% of the sample. The CDR3 runs 15 amino acids, cysteine and phenylalanine included. The DNA shown is the 45-base CDR3, in frame from base 1. At the junction V is shortened by 5 bases and J by 7 bases; bases outside the gene matches: 11. Taken from the germline V gene (reference sequence), the CDR1 and CDR2 loops are MNHNY and SVGAGI. Worth noting for this clonotype: This receptor's antigen is unknown. Nothing much larger sits one base from this clone, and base qualities are not available.

The chain was built from TRBV6-6 and TRBJ2-1; TRBD2 agrees with 7 junctional bases. This TCR came from a human donor in good health (CMV status not recorded). Some clones in this sample may be carry-over from other donors' samples. Material: CD8+ T cells from PBMCs. The sequence in DNA is TGTGCCAGCAGTAGTAAGCGGGGTGGTGGGAATGAGCAGTTCTTC. This is translated as CASSSKRGGGNEQFF.